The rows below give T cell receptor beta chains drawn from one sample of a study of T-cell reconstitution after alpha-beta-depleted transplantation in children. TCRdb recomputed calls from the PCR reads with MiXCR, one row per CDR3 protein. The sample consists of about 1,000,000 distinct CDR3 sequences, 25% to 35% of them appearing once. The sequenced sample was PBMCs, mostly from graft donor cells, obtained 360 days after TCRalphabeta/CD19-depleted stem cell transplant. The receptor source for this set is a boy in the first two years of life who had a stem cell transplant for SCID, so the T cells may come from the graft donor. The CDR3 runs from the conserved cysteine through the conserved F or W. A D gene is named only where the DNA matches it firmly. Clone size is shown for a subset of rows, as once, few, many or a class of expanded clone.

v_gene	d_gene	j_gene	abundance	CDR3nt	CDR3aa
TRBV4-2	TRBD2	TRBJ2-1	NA	TGTGCCAGCAGCCAACCCGGGACTAGCATCAATGAGCAGTTCTTC	CASSQPGTSINEQFF
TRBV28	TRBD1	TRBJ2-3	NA	TGTGCCAGCAGTTTCCTGGACAGGGGTACGCAGTATTTT	CASSFLDRGTQYF
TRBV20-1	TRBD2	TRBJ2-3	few	TGCAGTGCACTTCCCGGCGGGGGGGCCGCGTGGAATACGCAGTATTTT	CSALPGGGAAWNTQYF
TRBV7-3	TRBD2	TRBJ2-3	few	TGTGCCAGCAGCTTGACTAGCGTGGGCACAGATACGCAGTATTTT	CASSLTSVGTDTQYF
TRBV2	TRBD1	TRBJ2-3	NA	TGTGCCAGCAGTGGATTGACAGGGGGATACACAGATACGCAGTATTTT	CASSGLTGGYTDTQYF
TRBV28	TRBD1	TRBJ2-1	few	TGTGCCAGCAGTTTAGGGCGGGACAGGGGGCATCATGAGCAGTTCTTC	CASSLGRDRGHHEQFF
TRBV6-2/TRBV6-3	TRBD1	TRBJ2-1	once	TGTGCCAGCAGAAATACAGGGGGCCCCTACAATGAGCAGTTCTTC	CASRNTGGPYNEQFF
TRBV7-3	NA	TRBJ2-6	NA	TGTGCCAGCAGCTTAACAAGACGGCTATATTCTGGGGCCAACGTCCTGACTTTC	CASSLTRRLYSGANVLTF
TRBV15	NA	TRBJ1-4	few	TGTGCCACCAGCAGAGACCCCCTCGGGGGACTGTTTTTT	CATSRDPLGGLFF
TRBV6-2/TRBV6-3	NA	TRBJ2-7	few	TGTGCCAGCAGTTCCCAACGACGCAGCAGCTGGGACGAGCAGTACTTC	CASSSQRRSSWDEQYF
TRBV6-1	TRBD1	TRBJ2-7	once	TGTGCCAGCATCGCCCCACCGGGACAGGGGGCCTACGAGCAGTACTTC	CASIAPPGQGAYEQYF
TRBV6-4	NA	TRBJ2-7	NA	TGTGCCAGCAATGCTTTGGCGGGGGCATCCTACGAGCAGTACTTC	CASNALAGASYEQYF
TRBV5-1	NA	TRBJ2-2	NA	TGCGCCAGCAGCTTGGTTCCGACAGCCATGAACACCGGGGAGCTGTTTTTT	CASSLVPTAMNTGELFF